These 26 T cell receptor beta chains originate from one sample sequenced in a study of T cell responses to AZD1222 COVID-19 vaccine. Sequencing was performed with immunoSEQ multiplex PCR; in TCRdb, only in-frame clones are kept and a portion is missing. The repertoire holds approximately 140,000 clones, with 80% to 95% as singletons. Specimen: peripheral blood, collected 28 days after the second AZD1222 dose. These receptors were obtained from an adult who received the AZD1222 COVID-19 vaccine.

The chain employs TRBV5-8 and TRBJ1-4; no firm D call. This CDR3 contains 12 residues. Trimming took 0 bases from V and 8 from J, leaving 5 bases between them. Germline V gives CDR1 SGHTS, CDR2 YDEGEE. CDR3 DNA: TGTGCCAGCAGCTTGGTATCGGAAAAACTGTTTTTT. Protein product: CASSLVSEKLFF.

The rearrangement joins TRBV24-1 to TRBJ2-3; 10 bases agree with TRBD2. There are 16 residues in the CDR3. In germline, CDR1 is KGHDR, CDR2 SFDVKD. V lost 4 bases, J lost 1 base, and 4 bases stayed unmatched. The CDR3 DNA follows: TGTGCCACCAGTGACCCTAGCGGGAGAGGCACAGATACGCAGTATTTT. This encodes CATSDPSGRGTDTQYF.

The chain has TRBV11-3 and TRBJ2-7; D is ambiguous. The germline CDR1 and CDR2 sequences are SGHNT and YENEEA. The CDR3 is 11 amino acids. V was pared by 5 bases and J by 3 bases, with 5 bases between. The DNA of the CDR3 is TGTGCCAGCAGCGCCGGCTACGAGCAGTACTTC. Translated, it gives CASSAGYEQYF.

This CDR3 is CASSAKTVNTEAFF. The CDR3 DNA is TGTGCCAGCAGCGCCAAGACAGTGAACACTGAAGCTTTCTTT. The rearrangement uses TRBV9 and TRBJ1-1; possible D gene TRBD1, 5 bases. The CDR3 spans 14 residues. V was cut by 3 bases and J by 0 bases, with 9 bases left in between. The germline V gene encodes CDR1 SGDLS and CDR2 YYNGEE.

CDR3 amino acids: CASKEKTSRTYEQYF. The DNA for the CDR3 is TGTGCCAGCAAAGAAAAGACTAGCCGAACCTACGAGCAGTACTTC. The chain carries TRBV2 and TRBJ2-7, with TRBD2 identical over 7 bases. Trimming removed 7 bases from V and 2 bases from J; junction bases left unmatched: 11. From germline, CDR1 is SNHLY and CDR2 FYNNEI. CDR3 length equals 15 residues.

The chain is built from TRBV27 and TRBJ1-2, with 8 bases lining up with TRBD1. Germline V gives CDR1 MNHEY, CDR2 SMNVEV (reference sequence). The CDR3 runs 15 residues. The ends lost 5 bases at V and 5 bases at J; junction bases unmatched: 10. The CDR3 spells CASSTAGGARYGYTF. The CDR3, as DNA: TGTGCCAGCAGTACAGCAGGGGGCGCCAGGTATGGCTACACCTTC.

This chain connects TRBV5-1 to TRBJ1-1; 8 nucleotides agree with TRBD1. The CDR3 is 13 amino acids. Germline V gene data show CDR1 as SGHRS and CDR2 as YFSETQ. The junction had 2 bases not matched to a gene; V was cut back by 4 bases and J by 3 bases. The CDR3 loop reads CASSTTGDTEAFF. CDR3 in DNA: TGCGCCAGCAGCACGACAGGGGACACTGAAGCTTTCTTT.

The CDR3 DNA reads as TGTGCCAGCAGATCAGGGTTCGTTGATTCACCCCTCCACTTT. This gives the protein CASRSGFVDSPLHF. The chain recombines TRBV3-1 (or the pseudogene TRBV3-2) with TRBJ1-6, with D possibly matching TRBD1 (5 bases). V lost 6 bases and J 8 bases, leaving 14 bases between the germline ends. This CDR3 region has 14 residues. The germline CDR1 and CDR2 sequences are LGHDT and YNNKEL (reference sequence).

The chain combines TRBV6-5 with TRBJ1-6; no clear D. The CDR3 loop spans 13 amino acids. Per germline, CDR1 MNHEY and CDR2 SVGAGI. V was trimmed by 1 base and J by 8 bases, leaving 6 bases between them. CDR3 nucleotide sequence: TGTGCCAGCAGTTACTGGAGGGATTCACCCCTCCACTTT. Protein sequence: CASSYWRDSPLHF.

The chain carries TRBV18 and TRBJ2-1; D is perhaps TRBD2 (5 bases). CDR3 length: 14 amino acids. V lost 4 bases, J lost 2 bases, and 9 bases lay in between. Per germline, CDR1 KGHSH and CDR2 LQKENI. The CDR3 DNA is TGTGCCAGCTCACTGAGGGCTACCTACAATGAGCAGTTCTTC. Its protein is CASSLRATYNEQFF.

Note on this clone: Other DNA sequences in this sample translate to the same CDR3. This sequence joins TRBV7-9 and TRBJ1-6; 8 bases are shared with TRBD1. There are 15 residues in the CDR3. V lost 1 base to trimming and J lost 7 bases; unmatched junction nucleotides: 3. CDR1 SEHNR and CDR2 FQNEAQ come from the germline V gene (reference sequence). The CDR3 protein is CASSLGGTGNSPLHF. CDR3 bases: TGTGCCAGCAGCTTAGGGGGGACAGGAAATTCACCCCTCCACTTT. The complete variable domain, with remaining parts taken from reference TRBV7-9 and TRBJ1-6, reads DTGVSQNPRHKITKRGQNVTFRCDPISEHNRLYWYRQTLGQGPEFLTYFQNEAQLEKSRLLSDRFSAERPKGSFSTLEIQRTEQGDSAMYLCASSLGGTGNSPLHFGNGTRLTVT.

This chain connects TRBV12-5 to TRBJ1-4, with D hard to call. The V gene's germline CDR1 is LGHNT and CDR2 FRNRAP. V gave up 6 bases and J gave up 4 bases, with 9 bases separating them. The CDR3 has 13 amino acids. CDR3 amino acids: CASGRSVNEKLFF. CDR3 coding DNA: TGTGCTAGTGGAAGGTCCGTTAATGAAAAACTGTTTTTT.

The chain uses TRBV7-3 and TRBJ1-3, with TRBD1 matching over 11 bases. The CDR3 length is 14 residues. Per the germline V gene, CDR1 is SGHTA and CDR2 is FQGTGA. The V and J ends lost 6 bases and 8 bases, in that order; junction bases with no gene match: 6. CDR3 sequence reads: CASSPGQGADTIYF. As DNA, the CDR3 is TGTGCCAGCAGTCCCGGACAGGGGGCAGACACCATATATTTT.

V usage is TRBV24-1 and J usage is TRBJ1-5; 7 nucleotides agree with TRBD1. The CDR3 spans 13 residues. The V segment lost 7 bases and the J segment 1 base; nucleotides outside the gene matches: 0. CDR1 is KGHDR, CDR2 SFDVKD, per germline. CDR3 region: CATSRGSNQPQHF. CDR3 DNA: TGTGCCACCAGCAGGGGGAGCAATCAGCCCCAGCATTTT.

V gene TRBV7-2 combines with J gene TRBJ1-2; D gene ambiguous. Trimming pared 5 bases from V and 1 base from J, leaving 8 bases between. CDR1 SGHTA and CDR2 FQGNSA come from the germline V gene. The CDR3 totals 13 residues. The CDR3 DNA is TGTGCCAGCAGCCCCCAGCTTAACTATGGCTACACCTTC. Translation gives CASSPQLNYGYTF. The whole variable domain, remainder taken from reference TRBV7-2 and TRBJ1-2, is GAGVSQSPSNKVTEKGKDVELRCDPISGHTALYWYRQSLGQGLEFLIYFQGNSAPDKSGLPSDRFSAERTGGSVSTLTIQRTQQEDSAVYLCASSPQLNYGYTFGSGTRLTVV.

This chain uses TRBV5-6 with TRBJ1-5; TRBD1 agrees at 10 bases. The germline CDR1 and CDR2 sequences are SGHDT and YYEEEE. V dropped 1 base and J dropped 1; count of bases not matched to a gene: 11. The CDR3 is made up of 19 amino acids. CDR3 amino acids: CASSLQSGQGRWSNQPQHF. CDR3 DNA: TGTGCCAGCAGCTTGCAGTCGGGACAGGGGCGGTGGAGCAATCAGCCCCAGCATTTT.

The rearrangement links TRBV7-9 to TRBJ1-3; D call uncertain. V was shortened by 2 bases and J by 3 bases, with 17 bases between the two germline ends. CDR1 and CDR2 from the germline V gene are SEHNR and FQNEAQ (reference sequence). CDR3 size: 17 residues. The CDR3 loop is CASSLTGIGRDGNTIYF. As DNA, the CDR3 is TGTGCCAGCAGCTTAACTGGGATTGGGCGCGATGGAAACACCATATATTTT.

V is TRBV27 and J is TRBJ1-6; D gene unclear. V dropped 4 bases and J dropped 7 bases, with 8 bases sitting between them. This CDR3 is built from 13 residues. CDR1 and CDR2 (germline): MNHEY, SMNVEV (reference sequence). Here the CDR3 reads CASSYIGNSPLHF. DNA of the CDR3: TGTGCCAGCAGTTACATCGGGAATTCACCCCTCCACTTT.

The chain has TRBV14 and TRBJ1-6; D uncertain. Germline CDR1 and CDR2: SGHDN and FVKESK. The V end lost 1 base, the J end lost 0 bases, and 10 bases lay between the germline ends. The CDR3 contains 17 residues. This CDR3 reads CASSQALTSSYNSPLHF. The CDR3 DNA reads as TGTGCCAGCAGCCAAGCTCTTACCAGCTCCTATAATTCACCCCTCCACTTT.

The chain is built from TRBV6-2 or TRBV6-3 and TRBJ2-1; no clear D. The CDR3 is 12 residues long. Germline assignment: CDR1 MNHEY and CDR2 SVGEGT. The V gene lost 3 bases and the J gene lost 6 bases, with 6 bases spanning the gap. CDR3: CASSYDINEQFF. CDR3 DNA sequence: TGTGCCAGCAGTTATGATATCAATGAGCAGTTCTTC.

The chain links TRBV9 to TRBJ1-2; 8 bases fit TRBD1. Germline CDR1 SGDLS, CDR2 YYNGEE. The CDR3 loop spans 13 amino acids. V lost 4 bases, J lost 6 bases, and 5 bases stayed unmatched. DNA for the CDR3: TGTGCCAGCAGCCTGTCGACAGGGGATGGCTACACCTTC. As protein: CASSLSTGDGYTF.

The rearrangement links TRBV29-1 to TRBJ2-1; D is undetermined. With 4 bases removed from V and 4 bases from J, the gap between germline ends came to 8 bases. The CDR3 is 12 residues long. Germline CDR1 is SQVTM and CDR2 is ANQGSEA. In DNA form, the CDR3 reads TGCAGCGTTGTAGGCAGGTACAATGAGCAGTTCTTC. Translated: CSVVGRYNEQFF.

This clone has a single count. This chain joins TRBV24-1 and TRBJ1-1; D gene uncertain. This CDR3 is 11 amino acids long. V gave up 4 bases and J gave up 7 bases, with 6 bases separating them. Germline assignment: CDR1 KGHDR and CDR2 SFDVKD. The CDR3 here is CATSDHNEAFF. CDR3 nucleotides: TGTGCCACCAGTGACCACAATGAAGCTTTCTTT.

The chain carries TRBV5-1 and TRBJ1-2; tentative D call: TRBD1 (5 bases). Trimming shortened V by 0 bases and J by 3 bases, and 6 bases separated the two germline ends. There are 13 residues in the CDR3. Germline CDR1 SGHRS, CDR2 YFSETQ. CDR3 sequence reads: CASSLVGDYGYTF. The CDR3 DNA reads TGCGCCAGCAGCTTGGTAGGGGACTATGGCTACACCTTC.

The chain employs TRBV29-1 and TRBJ1-2; 11 nucleotides line up with TRBD1. The CDR3 is 15 residues long. From germline, CDR1 is SQVTM and CDR2 ANQGSEA. V shed 2 bases, J shed 7 bases, and the junction held 9 bases outside the gene matches. DNA of the CDR3: TGCAGCGTTGAACTCCTGGACAGGGGGCTGGGTGGCTACACCTTC. It yields the protein CSVELLDRGLGGYTF.

The rearrangement links TRBV5-5 to TRBJ2-7; perhaps D is TRBD1 or TRBD2 (6 bases each). Trimming removed 4 bases at V and 2 bases at J, with 16 bases between. CDR3 size: 15 residues. Germline V gene data show CDR1 as SGHKS and CDR2 as YYEKEE (reference sequence). CDR3 protein: CASSLDRGTTYEQYF. Here the CDR3 DNA reads TGTGCCAGCAGCCTTGATCGGGGGACAACCTACGAGCAGTACTTC.